The entry that follows covers one T cell receptor (beta chain) sequence. Germline V gene sequence: CDR1 SGHNT, CDR2 YYREEE (reference sequence). The CDR3 contains 15 residues. The V gene end was trimmed by 1 base and the J gene end by 5 bases; junction bases not matched to a gene: 5. Method: immunoSEQ multiplex PCR; TCRdb's copy keeps in-frame clones and lacks some. The table includes 40,000 to 45,000 clones, about 92% detected once. These data are taken from a study of blood T cell repertoires in COVID-19. V usage is TRBV5-4 and J usage is TRBJ2-1; 8 bases line up with TRBD2. The TCR originated in a man aged 45-65 years with COVID-19, enrolled during active disease. Specimen: peripheral blood. The CDR3 reads CASSLSSGGHNEQFF. For the CDR3, the DNA is TGTGCCAGCAGCTTGTCCAGCGGGGGCCACAATGAGCAGTTCTTC.